This entry concerns a single T cell receptor (beta chain). The authors' processing: Amplified reference gene primers provided the basis for estimating nucleated cell counts. The data were produced by immunoSEQ multiplex PCR, yet TCRdb's version contains in-frame clones alone and is incomplete. V, J and clone size derive from that table, while D and trimming were established from the DNA sequence. This sample has about 270,000 clones, with 82% found just once. The sample belongs to a study of blood T cell repertoires in COVID-19. As for the study in general: From T cells, B-cell-depleted T cells, or PBMCs came the material, which was cDNA or gDNA.

V lost 3 bases, J lost 8 bases, and 9 bases stayed unmatched. Germline CDR1 MNHEY, CDR2 SVGAGI. This CDR3 spans 15 amino acids. The sequencing sample was made of peripheral blood. This chain connects TRBV6-5 to TRBJ2-1, with 8 bases matching TRBD2. The TCR originated in a woman aged 18-29 years with acute or convalescent COVID-19. CDR3 DNA sequence: TGTGCCAGCAGTTATGGAAGCGGGAGCGGCTATGAGCAGTTCTTC. Residues: CASSYGSGSGYEQFF.